These T cell receptor beta chains were read from a single sample in a study of T cells after yellow fever vaccination. Each CDR3 protein is one row after TCRdb ran MiXCR on the 5' RACE reads. The sample yields about 50,000 distinct CDR3 sequences, less than 9% seen once. Specimen: CD8+ T cells sorted from PBMCs, collected around 15 days after the first yellow fever vaccination. These receptors all stem from a young man who received the YFV17D yellow fever vaccine. The CDR3 runs from the conserved cysteine through the conserved F or W. The D gene is left open where the match is weak. Clone size, where shown, is once, few, many, or a class for clones that have expanded.

D	V	J	size	DNA	CDR3
TRBD1	TRBV27	TRBJ1-6	many	TGTGCCAGCGGGAGGGCTGGACAGGGACTTTCACCCCTCCACTTT	CASGRAGQGLSPLHF
TRBD2	TRBV10-3	TRBJ2-1	many	TGTGCCATCCATAGCGGGTCACACAATGAGCAGTTCTTC	CAIHSGSHNEQFF
TRBD2	TRBV19	TRBJ2-1	many	TGTGCCAGTAGTCCACTAGCGGGGGGCCAAAGCTCCTACAATGAGCAGTTCTTC	CASSPLAGGQSSYNEQFF
-	TRBV12-3/TRBV12-4	TRBJ2-3	few	TGTGCCAGCAGTTTGCAGGGAGAAGATACGCAGTATTTT	CASSLQGEDTQYF
-	TRBV7-9	TRBJ1-2	many	TGTGCCAGCAGCGAGCACCTCCTGGCAGTTCCCTATGGCTACACCTTC	CASSEHLLAVPYGYTF
TRBD2	TRBV20-1	TRBJ2-5	many	TGCAGTGCTCGCAAGGGACTAGCGAGGGAGACCCAGTACTTC	CSARKGLARETQYF
TRBD1	TRBV7-3	TRBJ2-1	many	TGTGCCAGCAGCTCCGGGACAGGGTACAATGAGCAGTTCTTC	CASSSGTGYNEQFF
TRBD1	TRBV5-1	TRBJ1-1	many	TGCGCCAGCGGGGTCGGACAGGGGGCTGCGAACACTGAAGCTTTCTTT	CASGVGQGAANTEAFF
-	TRBV6-6	TRBJ2-1	many	TGTGCCAGCAGACCTCTCGGGGGATGGGAGTTCTTC	CASRPLGGWEFF
-	TRBV15	TRBJ1-5	many	TGTGCCACCAGCGACTGGACAGTCGGGGGTGGCAATCAGCCCCAGCATTTT	CATSDWTVGGGNQPQHF
TRBD1	TRBV29-1	TRBJ2-5	few	TGCAGCGGCATAGGGGGCTGGGAGACCCAGTACTTC	CSGIGGWETQYF
TRBD1	TRBV4-1	TRBJ1-1	few	TGCGCCAGCAGCCAAGCCGGGACAGCACGTGAAGCTTTCTTT	CASSQAGTAREAFF
-	TRBV9	TRBJ1-1	many	TGTGCCAGCAGCGTGGGGGGGACTGAAGCTTTCTTT	CASSVGGTEAFF
-	TRBV7-9	TRBJ2-5	many	TGTGCCAGCAGCTCAGTGTCGGGAAGGGAAGAGACCCAGTACTTC	CASSSVSGREETQYF
-	TRBV7-9	TRBJ2-3	many	TGTGCCAGCAGCTTAGAAACCCGGGACTCCTCTTCAGATACGCAGTATTTT	CASSLETRDSSSDTQYF
-	TRBV7-3	TRBJ2-1	many	TGTGCCAGCAGCTTAGGGGGGGGCGGCGACAATGAGCAGTTCTTC	CASSLGGGGDNEQFF
-	TRBV4-3	TRBJ1-2	many	TGCGCCAGCAGCCCCAATCGGGGGAATAACTATGGCTACACCTTC	CASSPNRGNNYGYTF
-	TRBV6-1	TRBJ2-1	few	TGTGCCAGCACCGTCGGTACGGGGTATGAGCAGTTCTTC	CASTVGTGYEQFF
-	TRBV4-1	TRBJ2-2	-	TGCGCCAGCAGCCACCCCCACGGGGTCACCGGGGAGCTGTTTTTT	CASSHPHGVTGELFF
-	TRBV7-9	TRBJ2-3	many	TGTGCCAGCAGCTTAAGGGGCGGCACAGATACGCAGTATTTT	CASSLRGGTDTQYF
-	TRBV25-1	TRBJ1-6	many	TGTGCCAGCAGTGAAAAGGATTCCTATAATTCACCCCTCCACTTT	CASSEKDSYNSPLHF
TRBD2	TRBV6-5	TRBJ2-1	many	TGTGCCAGCAGTTACCCTCCATCCCGACTAGCGGGGGGTGAGCAGTTCTTC	CASSYPPSRLAGGEQFF
TRBD1	TRBV12-5	TRBJ1-1	many	TGTGCTAGTGGTTGGGGGACAGGGGTCACTGAAGCTTTCTTT	CASGWGTGVTEAFF
-	TRBV27	TRBJ2-5	many	TGTGCCGTCCCGCATAGAGCCAGGCAAGAGACCCAGTACTTC	CAVPHRARQETQYF
TRBD1	TRBV28	TRBJ1-2	many	TGTGCCAGCAGCCCCGTGGGACAGGGGGCATATGGCTACACCTTC	CASSPVGQGAYGYTF
-	TRBV2	TRBJ2-6	many	TGTGCCAGCAGGGGGGCTGGGGCCAACGTCCTGACTTTC	CASRGAGANVLTF
TRBD1	TRBV12-3/TRBV12-4	TRBJ2-3	many	TGTGCCAGCAGCTCGGACAGGGGTGGAACAGATACGCAGTATTTT	CASSSDRGGTDTQYF
TRBD2	TRBV20-1	TRBJ2-7	-	TGCAGTGCTGGGACTAGCCAACACTCCTACGAGCAGTACTTC	CSAGTSQHSYEQYF